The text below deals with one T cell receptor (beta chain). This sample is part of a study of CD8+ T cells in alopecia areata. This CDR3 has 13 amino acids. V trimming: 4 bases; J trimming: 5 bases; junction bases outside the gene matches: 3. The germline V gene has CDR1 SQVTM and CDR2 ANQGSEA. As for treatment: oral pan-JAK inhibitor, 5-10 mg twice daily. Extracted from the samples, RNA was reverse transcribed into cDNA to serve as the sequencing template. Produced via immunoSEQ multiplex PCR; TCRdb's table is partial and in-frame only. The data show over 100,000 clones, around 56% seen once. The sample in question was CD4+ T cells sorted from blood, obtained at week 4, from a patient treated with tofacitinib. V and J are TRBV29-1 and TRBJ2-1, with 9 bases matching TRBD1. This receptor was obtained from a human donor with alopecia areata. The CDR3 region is CSVAQGADNEQFF. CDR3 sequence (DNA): TGCAGCGTTGCACAGGGGGCGGACAATGAGCAGTTCTTC.